The T cell receptor (beta chain) under discussion was sequenced for a study of cytomegalovirus exposure and HLA in healthy donors. Concerning this clone itself: Its antigen remains unidentified.

With 60 Vbeta and 13 Jbeta primers, the PCR was carried out. Some clones are missing from TCRdb's copy, which holds only in-frame ones; the method was immunoSEQ multiplex PCR. The table shows some 130,000 clones, with roughly 83% occurring only once. CDR1 and CDR2 from the germline V gene are MNHEY and SVGAGI. CDR3 size: 15 residues. With 9 bases clipped from V and 5 bases from J, the junction kept 10 bases outside the gene matches. The study, taken as a whole, reports: Listed as cytomegalovirus-associated were around 160 TCR beta chains. Later on, an analysis showed TCR association rates differing by HLA locus, with DRB1 the most and HLA-C the fewest. A missense DCLRE1C variant was associated with V- and J-gene trimming of TCR beta chains in a later analysis, and an independent cohort replicated the association. Clonal expansion, a later analysis showed, was greater in HLA-associated TCR beta chains than in equally common others.

This TCR came from a man in his forties in good health and CMV-seronegative. Sequencing was carried out using PBMCs. The chain carries TRBV6-5 and TRBJ2-1; 10 bases align to TRBD1. The CDR3 bases are TGTGCCAGTATGGGCGACAGGGGGCCCCACAATGAGCAGTTCTTC. Translation gives CASMGDRGPHNEQFF.